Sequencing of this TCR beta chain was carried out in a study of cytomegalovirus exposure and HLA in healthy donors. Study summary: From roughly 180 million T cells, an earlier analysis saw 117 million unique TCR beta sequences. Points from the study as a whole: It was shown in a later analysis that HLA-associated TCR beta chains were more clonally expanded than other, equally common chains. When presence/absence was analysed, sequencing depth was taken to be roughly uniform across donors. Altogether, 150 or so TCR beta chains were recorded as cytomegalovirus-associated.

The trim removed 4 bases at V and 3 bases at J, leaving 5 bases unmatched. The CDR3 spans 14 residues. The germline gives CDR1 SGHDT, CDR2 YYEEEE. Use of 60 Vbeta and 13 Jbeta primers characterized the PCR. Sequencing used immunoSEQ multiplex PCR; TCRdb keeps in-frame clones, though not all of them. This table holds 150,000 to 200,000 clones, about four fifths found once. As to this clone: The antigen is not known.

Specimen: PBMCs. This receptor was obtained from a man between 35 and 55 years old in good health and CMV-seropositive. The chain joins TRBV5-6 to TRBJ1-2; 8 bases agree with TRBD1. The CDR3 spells CASSRGQGYYGYTF. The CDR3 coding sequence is TGTGCCAGCAGCCGAGGACAGGGATACTATGGCTACACCTTC. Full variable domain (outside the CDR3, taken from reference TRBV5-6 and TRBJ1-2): DAGVTQSPTHLIKTRGQQVTLRCSPKSGHDTVSWYQQALGQGPQFIFQYYEEEERQRGNFPDRFSGHQFPNYSSELNVNALLLGDSALYLCASSRGQGYYGYTFGSGTRLTVV.